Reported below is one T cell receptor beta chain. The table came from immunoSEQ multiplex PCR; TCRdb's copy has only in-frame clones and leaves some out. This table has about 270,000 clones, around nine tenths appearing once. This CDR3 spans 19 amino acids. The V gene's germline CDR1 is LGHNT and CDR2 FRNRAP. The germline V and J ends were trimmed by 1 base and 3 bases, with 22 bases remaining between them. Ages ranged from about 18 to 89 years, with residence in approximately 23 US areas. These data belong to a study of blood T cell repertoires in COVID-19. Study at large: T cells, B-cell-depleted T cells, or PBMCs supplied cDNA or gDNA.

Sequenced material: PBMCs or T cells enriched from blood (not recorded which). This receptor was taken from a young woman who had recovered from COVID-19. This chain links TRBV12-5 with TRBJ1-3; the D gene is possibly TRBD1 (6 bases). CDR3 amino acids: CASGLAKRGLLTNGNTIYF. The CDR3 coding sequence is TGTGCTAGTGGTTTGGCCAAGCGGGGGCTCCTTACAAATGGAAACACCATATATTTT. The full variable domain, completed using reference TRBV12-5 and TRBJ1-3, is DARVTQTPRHKVTEMGQEVTMRCQPILGHNTVFWYRQTMMQGLELLAYFRNRAPLDDSGMPKDRFSAEMPDATLATLKIQPSEPRDSAVYFCASGLAKRGLLTNGNTIYFGEGSWLTVV.